This T cell receptor beta chain was identified during a study of cytomegalovirus exposure and HLA in healthy donors. PCR was performed using 60 Vbeta and 13 Jbeta primers. The table came from immunoSEQ multiplex PCR; TCRdb's copy has only in-frame clones and leaves some out. The sample holds about 250,000 clones; around 65% are singletons and the top ten take about 2.2%. Trimming removed 4 bases from V and 0 bases from J; junction bases left unmatched: 9. The CDR3 sequence is 17 residues long. Germline V gives CDR1 SGHRS, CDR2 YFSETQ. This rearrangement joins TRBV5-1 to TRBJ1-3; 8 nucleotides agree with TRBD1. Sequenced: PBMCs. This TCR came from a female donor in good health and CMV-seronegative. CDR3 region: CASSTSGQGFSGNTIYF. The CDR3, as DNA: TGCGCCAGCAGCACATCCGGACAGGGATTCTCTGGAAACACCATATATTTT.